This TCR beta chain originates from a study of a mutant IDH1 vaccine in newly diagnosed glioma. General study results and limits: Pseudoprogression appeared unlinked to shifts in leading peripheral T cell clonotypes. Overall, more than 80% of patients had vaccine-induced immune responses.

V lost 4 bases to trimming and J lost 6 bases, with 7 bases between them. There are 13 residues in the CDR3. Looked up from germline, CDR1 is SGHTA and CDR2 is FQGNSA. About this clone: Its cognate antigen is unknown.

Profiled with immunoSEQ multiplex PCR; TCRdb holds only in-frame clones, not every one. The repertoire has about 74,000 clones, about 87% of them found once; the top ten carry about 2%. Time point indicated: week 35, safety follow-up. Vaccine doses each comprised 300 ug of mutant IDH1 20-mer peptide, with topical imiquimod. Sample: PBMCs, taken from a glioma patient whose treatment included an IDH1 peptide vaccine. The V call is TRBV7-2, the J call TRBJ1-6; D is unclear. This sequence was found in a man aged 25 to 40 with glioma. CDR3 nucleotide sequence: TGTGCCAGCAGCTCATCTGGTAATTCACCCCTCCACTTT. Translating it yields CASSSSGNSPLHF.